This T cell receptor (beta chain) was retrieved from a study of cytomegalovirus exposure and HLA in healthy donors. Study as a whole: As released early, the data held some 80 million unique TCRs from HLA-typed donors.

Germline V gene sequence: CDR1 SGHTA, CDR2 FQGNSA. V was cut by 1 base and J by 7 bases, with 13 bases left in between. The CDR3 runs 14 residues. This clone was picked up a small number of times. Its specificity is not known. Findings of the study overall: Most CMV-associated TCR beta chains appeared HLA-restricted in a later analysis.

PCR used 60 Vbeta primers and 13 Jbeta primers. Here immunoSEQ multiplex PCR was the method, and the copy in TCRdb shows in-frame clones only, minus some. In the table there are about 160,000 clones, around 80% of which are singletons. The sequence came from a human donor in good health. Sequencing was performed on PBMCs. The chain uses TRBV7-2 and TRBJ2-5; D perhaps matches TRBD2 (5 bases). The CDR3 reads CASSLVLVGGTQYF. CDR3 DNA sequence: TGTGCCAGCAGCTTAGTACTAGTGGGCGGGACCCAGTACTTC.